This paragraph reports one T cell receptor beta chain. The antigen remains undetermined. This entry belongs to a study of OX40 agonist ivuxolimab in advanced cancers. In the study overall: Patients undergoing dose escalation presented with hepatocellular carcinoma, melanoma, renal cell or head and neck cancer. A male proportion of about 80% was recorded, with mean age around 60 years and range roughly 23 to 79.

CDR3 length: 15 amino acids. Trimming pared 6 bases from V and 0 bases from J, leaving 14 bases between. The germline gives CDR1 PRHDT, CDR2 FYEKMQ (reference sequence). Study-level findings and limits: In general, CD8+ T cells held more expanded clones than CD4+ did, on average.

Repertoires were generated with immunoSEQ multiplex PCR, while TCRdb's copy carries only in-frame clones and drops some. There are some 70,000 clones in the sample; around 90% occur only once, and around 1.1% lies in the top ten. The starting material was CD4+ or CD8+ T cells sorted from blood, obtained in a trial of the OX40 agonist ivuxolimab. The origin of this receptor is an adult with an advanced solid tumor such as melanoma, head and neck, liver or kidney cancer. This chain connects TRBV13 to TRBJ1-2; tentative D call: TRBD1 (5 bases). The CDR3 loop reads CASSRKGTANYGYTF. The DNA for the CDR3 is TGTGCCAGCAGTCGAAAGGGGACTGCTAACTATGGCTACACCTTC.